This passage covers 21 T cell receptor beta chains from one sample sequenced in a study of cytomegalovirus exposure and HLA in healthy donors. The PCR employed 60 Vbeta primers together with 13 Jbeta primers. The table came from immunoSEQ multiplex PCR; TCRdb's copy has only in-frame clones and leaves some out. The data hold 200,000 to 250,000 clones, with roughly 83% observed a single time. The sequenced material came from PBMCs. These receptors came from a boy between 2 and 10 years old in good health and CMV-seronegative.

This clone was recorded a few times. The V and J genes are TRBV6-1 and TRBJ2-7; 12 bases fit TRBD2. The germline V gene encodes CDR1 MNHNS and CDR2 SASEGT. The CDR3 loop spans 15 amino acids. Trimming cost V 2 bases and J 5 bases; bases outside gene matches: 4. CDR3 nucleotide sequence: TGTGCCAGCAGTGAACTAGCGGGGGGGCCGAACGAGCAGTACTTC. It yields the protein CASSELAGGPNEQYF.

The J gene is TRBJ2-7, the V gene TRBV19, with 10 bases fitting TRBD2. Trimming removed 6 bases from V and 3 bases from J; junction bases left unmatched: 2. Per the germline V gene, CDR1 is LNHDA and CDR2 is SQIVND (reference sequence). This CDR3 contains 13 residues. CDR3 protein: CASRSSGSYEQYF. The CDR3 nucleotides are TGTGCCAGTAGATCTAGCGGGAGCTACGAGCAGTACTTC.

In DNA form, the CDR3 reads TGTGCCAGTAGCTTACAGAGCTCTGGAAACACCATATATTTT. It codes for CASSLQSSGNTIYF. The chain links TRBV19 to TRBJ1-3, with D hard to call. CDR3 length: 14 amino acids. The germline V gene encodes CDR1 LNHDA and CDR2 SQIVND (reference sequence). Trimming left V 6 bases short and J 0 bases short, with 9 bases between.

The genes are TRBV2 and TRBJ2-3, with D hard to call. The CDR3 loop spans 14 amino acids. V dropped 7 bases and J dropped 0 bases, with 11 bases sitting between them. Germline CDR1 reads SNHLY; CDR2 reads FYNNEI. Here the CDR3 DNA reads TGTGCCAGCACGGGTCCTGTAAGCACAGATACGCAGTATTTT. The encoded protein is CASTGPVSTDTQYF.

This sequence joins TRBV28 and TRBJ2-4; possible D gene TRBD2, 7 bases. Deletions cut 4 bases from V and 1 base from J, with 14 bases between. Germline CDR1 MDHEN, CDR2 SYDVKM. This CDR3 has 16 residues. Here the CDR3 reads CASSSPGGLAKNIQYF. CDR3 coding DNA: TGTGCCAGCAGTTCCCCGGGGGGCCTGGCCAAAAACATTCAGTACTTC.

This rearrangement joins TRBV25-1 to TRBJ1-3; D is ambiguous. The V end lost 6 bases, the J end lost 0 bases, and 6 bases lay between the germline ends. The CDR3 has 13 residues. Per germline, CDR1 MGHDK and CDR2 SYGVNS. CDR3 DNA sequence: TGTGCCAGCAGCTTGAGCTCTGGAAACACCATATATTTT. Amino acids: CASSLSSGNTIYF.

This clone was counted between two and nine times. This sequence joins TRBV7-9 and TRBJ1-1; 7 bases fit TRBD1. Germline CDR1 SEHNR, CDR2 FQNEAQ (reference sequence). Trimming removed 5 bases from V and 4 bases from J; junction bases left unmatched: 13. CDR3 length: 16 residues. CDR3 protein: CASSHSGGYEVTEAFF. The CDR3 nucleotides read TGTGCCAGCAGCCACTCAGGGGGTTATGAGGTCACTGAAGCTTTCTTT.

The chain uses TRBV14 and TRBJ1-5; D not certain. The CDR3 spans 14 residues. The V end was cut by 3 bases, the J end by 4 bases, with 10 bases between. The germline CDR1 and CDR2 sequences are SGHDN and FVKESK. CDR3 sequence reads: CASSQRGYNQPQHF. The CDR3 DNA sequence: TGTGCCAGCAGCCAGAGAGGGTATAATCAGCCCCAGCATTTT.

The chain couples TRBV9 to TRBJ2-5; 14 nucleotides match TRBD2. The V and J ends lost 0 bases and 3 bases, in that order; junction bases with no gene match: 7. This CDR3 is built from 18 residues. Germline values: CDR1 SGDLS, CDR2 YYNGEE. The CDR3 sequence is CASSVESGLAGGEETQYF. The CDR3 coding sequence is TGTGCCAGCAGCGTAGAATCAGGACTAGCGGGGGGTGAAGAGACCCAGTACTTC.

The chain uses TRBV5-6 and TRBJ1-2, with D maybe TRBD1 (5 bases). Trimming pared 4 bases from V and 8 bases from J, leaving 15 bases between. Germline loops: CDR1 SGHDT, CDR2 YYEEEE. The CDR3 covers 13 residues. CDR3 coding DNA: TGTGCCAGCAGCCCCAGCGGGACGGGCGGCTACACCTTC. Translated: CASSPSGTGGYTF.

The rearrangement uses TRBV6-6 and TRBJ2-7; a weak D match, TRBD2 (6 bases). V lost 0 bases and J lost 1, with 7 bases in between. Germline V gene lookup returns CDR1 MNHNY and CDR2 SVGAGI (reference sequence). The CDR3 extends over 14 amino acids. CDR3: CASSYSGGSYEQYF. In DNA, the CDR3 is TGTGCCAGCAGTTACTCTGGGGGGTCCTACGAGCAGTACTTC.

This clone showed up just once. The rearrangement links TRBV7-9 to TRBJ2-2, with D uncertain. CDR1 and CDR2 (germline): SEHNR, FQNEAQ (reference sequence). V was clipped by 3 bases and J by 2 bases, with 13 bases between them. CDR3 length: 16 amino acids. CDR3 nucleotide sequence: TGTGCCAGCAGCTTTAAGCTACAGAGAAACACCGGGGAGCTGTTTTTT. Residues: CASSFKLQRNTGELFF.

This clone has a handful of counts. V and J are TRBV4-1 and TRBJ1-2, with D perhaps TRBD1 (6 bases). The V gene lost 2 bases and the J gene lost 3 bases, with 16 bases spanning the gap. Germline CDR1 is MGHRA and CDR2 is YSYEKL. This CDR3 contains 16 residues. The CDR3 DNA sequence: TGCGCCAGCAGCCAACCAACAGGGAGAGCTTACTATGGCTACACCTTC. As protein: CASSQPTGRAYYGYTF.

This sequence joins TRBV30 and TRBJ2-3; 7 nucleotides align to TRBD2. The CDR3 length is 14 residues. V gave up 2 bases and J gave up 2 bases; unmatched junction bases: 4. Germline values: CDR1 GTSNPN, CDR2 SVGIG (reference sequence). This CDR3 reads CAWSFGGTTDTQYF. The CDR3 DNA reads TGTGCCTGGAGTTTCGGGGGGACCACAGATACGCAGTATTTT.

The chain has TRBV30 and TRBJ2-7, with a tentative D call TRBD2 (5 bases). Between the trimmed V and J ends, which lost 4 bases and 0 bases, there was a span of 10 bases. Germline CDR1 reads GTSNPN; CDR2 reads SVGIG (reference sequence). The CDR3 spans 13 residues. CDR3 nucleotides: TGTGCCTGGAAGCGAGGGAGCTCCTACGAGCAGTACTTC. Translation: CAWKRGSSYEQYF. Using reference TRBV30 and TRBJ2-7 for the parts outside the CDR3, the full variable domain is SQTIHQWPATLVQPVGSPLSLECTVEGTSNPNLYWYRQAAGRGLQLLFYSVGIGQISSEVPQNLSASRPQDRQFILSSKKLLLSDSGFYLCAWKRGSSYEQYFGPGTRLTVT.

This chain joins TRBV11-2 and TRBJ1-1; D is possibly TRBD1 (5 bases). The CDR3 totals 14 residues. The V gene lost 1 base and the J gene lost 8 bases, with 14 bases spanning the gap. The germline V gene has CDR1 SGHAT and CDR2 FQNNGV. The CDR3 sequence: CASSLAGQSREAFF. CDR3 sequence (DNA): TGTGCCAGCAGCTTAGCAGGGCAGAGTCGAGAAGCTTTCTTT.

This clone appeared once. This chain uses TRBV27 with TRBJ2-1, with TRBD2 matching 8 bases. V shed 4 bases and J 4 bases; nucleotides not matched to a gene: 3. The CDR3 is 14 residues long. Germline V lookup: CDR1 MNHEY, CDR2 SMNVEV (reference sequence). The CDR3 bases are TGTGCCAGCAGTTCGGGACTAGGTTACAATGAGCAGTTCTTC. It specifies CASSSGLGYNEQFF.

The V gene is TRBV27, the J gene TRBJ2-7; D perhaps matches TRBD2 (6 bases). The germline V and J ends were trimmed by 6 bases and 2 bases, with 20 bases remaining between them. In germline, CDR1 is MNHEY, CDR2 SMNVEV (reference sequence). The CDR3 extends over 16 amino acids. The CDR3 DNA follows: TGTGCCAGCAGCGCGGGAAGGGCTAGCGTGGCCTACGAGCAGTACTTC. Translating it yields CASSAGRASVAYEQYF.

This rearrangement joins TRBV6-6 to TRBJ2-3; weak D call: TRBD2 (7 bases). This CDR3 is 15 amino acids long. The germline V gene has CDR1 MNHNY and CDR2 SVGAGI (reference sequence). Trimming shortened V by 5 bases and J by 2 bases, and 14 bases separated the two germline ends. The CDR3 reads CASSMGGGYTDTQYF. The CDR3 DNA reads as TGTGCCAGCAGTATGGGGGGGGGCTACACAGATACGCAGTATTTT.

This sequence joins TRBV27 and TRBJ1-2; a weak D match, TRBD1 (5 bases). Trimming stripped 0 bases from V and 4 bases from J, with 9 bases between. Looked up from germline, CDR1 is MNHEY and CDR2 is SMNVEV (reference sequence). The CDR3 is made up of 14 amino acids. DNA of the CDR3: TGTGCCAGCAGTTTATCCCCGACAGTCTATGGCTACACCTTC. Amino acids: CASSLSPTVYGYTF.

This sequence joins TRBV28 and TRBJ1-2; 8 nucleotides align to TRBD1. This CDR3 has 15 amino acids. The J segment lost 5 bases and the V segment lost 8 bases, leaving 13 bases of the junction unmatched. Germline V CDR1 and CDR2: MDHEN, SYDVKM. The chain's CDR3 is CASRLPGQAYYGYTF. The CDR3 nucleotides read TGTGCCAGCCGCCTACCGGGACAGGCCTATTATGGCTACACCTTC.